Below, 20 T cell receptor beta chains from the same sample are listed, as sequenced in a study of CD8 T cells in ankylosing spondylitis. MiXCR was run by TCRdb on the 5' RACE reads, yielding one entry per CDR3 protein. The sample holds 200,000 to 300,000 distinct CDR3 sequences, 32% seen once. Sequencing used blood, either unsorted or a sorted T cell fraction (not recorded which). These receptors all stem from a male donor with ankylosing spondylitis or in good health (not recorded which).

This clonotype turned up a few times. The chain is built from TRBV6-4 and TRBJ2-5; 10 bases are shared with TRBD2. V lost 2 bases, J lost 5 bases, and 5 bases stayed unmatched. The CDR3 is made up of 15 amino acids. Germline lookup yields CDR1 MRHNA and CDR2 SNTAGT. The CDR3 DNA reads TGTGCCAGCAGTGACCAAGCGGGGGGGCCGGAGACCCAGTACTTC. It encodes CASSDQAGGPETQYF.

In its sample, this clonotype was seen a few times. The V and J genes are TRBV7-3 and TRBJ2-3; the match to TRBD2 covers 9 bases. CDR1 is SGHTA and CDR2 is FQGTGA in the germline V gene. Trimming took 1 base from V and 4 from J; bases not matched to a gene: 3. The length of the CDR3 is 15 residues. Here the CDR3 DNA reads TGTGCCAGCAGCTTAAGTGGCGGGGGGGCAGATACGCAGTATTTT. Protein: CASSLSGGGADTQYF. The entire variable domain, with the rest obtained from reference TRBV7-3 and TRBJ2-3, is as follows: GAGVSQTPSNKVTEKGKYVELRCDPISGHTALYWYRQSLGQGPEFLIYFQGTGAADDSGLPNDRFFAVRPEGSVSTLKIQRTERGDSAVYLCASSLSGGGADTQYFGPGTRLTVL.

The V and J genes are TRBV12-3 or TRBV12-4 and TRBJ2-7; TRBD2 aligns across 9 bases. The CDR3 loop spans 14 amino acids. J was trimmed by 0 bases and V by 7 bases; bases with no gene match: 4. The CDR3 sequence is CASKYSGSSYEQYF. The CDR3 DNA is TGTGCCAGCAAATATAGCGGGAGCTCCTACGAGCAGTACTTC.

This clonotype was counted between two and nine times. This chain connects TRBV20-1 to TRBJ2-1; 8 nucleotides line up with TRBD2. The CDR3 is 15 residues long. Germline V gene data show CDR1 as DFQATT and CDR2 as SNEGSKA (reference sequence). The V gene end was trimmed by 0 bases and the J gene end by 8 bases; junction bases not matched to a gene: 9. The chain's CDR3 is CSARDATSGVDEQFF. As DNA, the CDR3 is TGCAGTGCTAGAGATGCTACTAGCGGAGTTGATGAGCAGTTCTTC.

This clonotype was seen only a few times. The V and J genes are TRBV5-6 and TRBJ2-1; 13 bases map to TRBD2. Looked up from germline, CDR1 is SGHDT and CDR2 is YYEEEE. The CDR3 is 19 amino acids. The trim removed 4 bases at V and 0 bases at J, leaving 10 bases unmatched. The DNA of the CDR3 is TGTGCCAGCAGCGAGCTGACTAGCGGGGGGCTAGGCTCCTACAATGAGCAGTTCTTC. It is translated as CASSELTSGGLGSYNEQFF.

This clonotype was picked up a small number of times. The chain carries TRBV12-3 or TRBV12-4 and TRBJ1-2, with D uncertain. V was cut by 1 base and J by 2 bases, with 8 bases left in between. This CDR3 has 14 amino acids. The CDR3 loop reads CASSLGNGNYGYTF. The CDR3 DNA is TGTGCCAGCAGTTTAGGGAACGGAAACTATGGCTACACCTTC.

This clonotype was recorded a few times. The rearrangement uses TRBV11-2 and TRBJ2-1; 8 nucleotides match TRBD2. J was trimmed by 3 bases and V by 3 bases; bases with no gene match: 13. Germline loops: CDR1 SGHAT, CDR2 FQNNGV. This CDR3 contains 18 residues. The CDR3 DNA is TGTGCCAGCAGCTTTCCGGCTACCGGGGGGGTTAGCTACAATGAGCAGTTCTTC. This gives the protein CASSFPATGGVSYNEQFF.

The chain employs TRBV20-1 and TRBJ2-3; the D gene is possibly TRBD2 (5 bases). V lost 2 bases and J lost 3, with 21 bases in between. Germline CDR1 reads DFQATT; CDR2 reads SNEGSKA (reference sequence). The length of the CDR3 is 17 residues. This chain's CDR3 is CSARSHSGILRTDTQYF. The CDR3 DNA follows: TGCAGTGCTAGATCGCATTCCGGGATCCTGAGGACAGATACGCAGTATTTT.

This clonotype turned up a few times. This chain links TRBV20-1 with TRBJ2-5; D might be TRBD1 or TRBD2, each matching 5 bases. The ends were cut back, 6 bases at V and 3 bases at J, with 29 bases in the middle. Germline loops: CDR1 DFQATT, CDR2 SNEGSKA (reference sequence). The CDR3 covers 18 residues. The CDR3 nucleotides are TGCAGTGCCTCCCCTATCGGGGTTGGGGGTTTAACGGAAGAGACCCAGTACTTC. Translation gives CSASPIGVGGLTEETQYF.

V gene TRBV5-6 combines with J gene TRBJ2-5, with D tentatively TRBD1 (5 bases). The V gene's germline CDR1 is SGHDT and CDR2 YYEEEE. The CDR3 spans 13 residues. V lost 4 bases and J lost 7, with 14 bases in between. The CDR3 protein is CASSTGPSTTQYF. DNA of the CDR3: TGTGCCAGCAGCACAGGACCCAGCACGACCCAGTACTTC.

This clonotype was recorded a few times. The chain has TRBV20-1 and TRBJ2-7; TRBD2 agrees at 8 bases. The CDR3 sequence is 15 residues long. Germline CDR1 reads DFQATT; CDR2 reads SNEGSKA (reference sequence). After removal of 6 bases from V and 4 bases from J, the junction contained 14 bases not matched to a gene. The CDR3, as DNA: TGCAGTGCGAAACCCTCACTAGCGGCAACTTACGAGCAGTACTTC. It specifies CSAKPSLAATYEQYF.

The chain carries TRBV3-1 and TRBJ1-2, with 8 bases aligning to TRBD1. Losses at the gene ends were 4 bases for V and 3 bases for J; bases not matched to a gene: 4. The CDR3 length is 14 residues. Germline V gives CDR1 LGHDT, CDR2 YNNKEL (reference sequence). The CDR3 DNA follows: TGTGCCAGCAGCCGCCCGGACAGGGACTATGGCTACACCTTC. This translates into CASSRPDRDYGYTF. The full variable domain, its missing parts supplied by reference TRBV3-1 and TRBJ1-2, is DTAVSQTPKYLVTQMGNDKSIKCEQNLGHDTMYWYKQDSKKFLKIMFSYNNKELIINETVPNRFSPKSPDKAHLNLHINSLELGDSAVYFCASSRPDRDYGYTFGSGTRLTVV.

This clonotype has at least ten counts. The chain links TRBV10-3 to TRBJ2-7, with D unresolved. The CDR3 is 14 amino acids. V was shortened by 0 bases and J by 2 bases, with 8 bases between the two germline ends. CDR1 and CDR2 (germline): ENHRY, SYGVKD. The CDR3 here is CAISESGGTYEQYF. As DNA, the CDR3 is TGTGCCATCAGTGAGTCAGGCGGAACCTACGAGCAGTACTTC.

This chain links TRBV20-1 with TRBJ2-3, with a possible D match to TRBD2 (6 bases). Germline V gives CDR1 DFQATT, CDR2 SNEGSKA (reference sequence). This CDR3 is 12 amino acids long. V lost 6 bases and J lost 8, with 15 bases in between. CDR3 nucleotides: TGCAGTGCAAGACTAGACCCGCGTACGCAGTATTTT. Translated, it gives CSARLDPRTQYF.

The chain recombines TRBV28 with TRBJ2-7, with D possibly TRBD1 on 6 matching bases. CDR1 MDHEN and CDR2 SYDVKM come from the germline V gene. V was shortened by 5 bases and J by 4 bases, with 15 bases between the two germline ends. The length of the CDR3 is 14 residues. This CDR3 reads CASSVQGRRYEQYF. The CDR3 DNA is TGTGCCAGCAGTGTACAGGGTAGAAGGTACGAGCAGTACTTC.

This clonotype was picked up one time. V and J are TRBV6-1 and TRBJ2-5, with D possibly matching TRBD2 (6 bases). V lost 5 bases, J lost 4 bases, and 14 bases lay in between. In germline, CDR1 is MNHNS, CDR2 SASEGT. The CDR3 has 14 residues. CDR3 loop: CASSLPGDRETQYF. The DNA for the CDR3 is TGTGCCAGCAGTCTGCCGGGGGACCGAGAGACCCAGTACTTC.

The chain employs TRBV12-3 or TRBV12-4 and TRBJ2-3; tentatively, D is TRBD2 (6 bases). Trimming removed 7 bases from V and 0 bases from J, with 11 bases in between. The CDR3 is 14 residues long. For the CDR3, the DNA is TGTGCCAGCACCCAGGGACTTAGCACAGATACGCAGTATTTT. Translating it yields CASTQGLSTDTQYF.

The V and J genes are TRBV5-1 and TRBJ2-1; D possibly uses TRBD1 or TRBD2 (7 bases each). The CDR3 has 16 amino acids. Germline CDR1 is SGHRS and CDR2 is YFSETQ. V lost 4 bases, J lost 7 bases, and 21 bases lay in between. This CDR3 reads CASSPQGGRGRNEQFF. The CDR3 DNA sequence: TGCGCCAGCAGCCCCCAGGGGGGGCGGGGCCGGAATGAGCAGTTCTTC. Full variable domain (outside the CDR3, taken from reference TRBV5-1 and TRBJ2-1): KAGVTQTPRYLIKTRGQQVTLSCSPISGHRSVSWYQQTPGQGLQFLFEYFSETQRNKGNFPGRFSGRQFSNSRSEMNVSTLELGDSALYLCASSPQGGRGRNEQFFGPGTRLTVL.

There are a few counts of this clonotype. DNA of the CDR3: TGCAGTGCTAGAGCGGGGAAAACAGATACGCAGTATTTT. Protein: CSARAGKTDTQYF. The rearrangement links TRBV20-1 to TRBJ2-3; D perhaps matches TRBD2 (5 bases). The CDR3 extends over 13 amino acids. Germline-derived CDR1 and CDR2 are DFQATT and SNEGSKA (reference sequence). Trimming pared 1 base from V and 3 bases from J, leaving 8 bases between.

V is TRBV6-5 and J is TRBJ2-7; TRBD2 is a possible D gene (6 bases). This CDR3 is 13 amino acids long. Per germline, CDR1 MNHEY and CDR2 SVGAGI. Trimming took off 2 bases at V and 3 bases at J, with 8 bases between the two ends. The CDR3 region is CASSYGGSYEQYF. The DNA for the CDR3 is TGTGCCAGCAGTTACGGGGGGAGCTACGAGCAGTACTTC.